The rows below give T cell receptor beta chains drawn from one sample of a study of a mutant IDH1 vaccine in newly diagnosed glioma. Profiling relied on immunoSEQ multiplex PCR, and the TCRdb table lists in-frame clones only, not all of them. Among about 44,000 clones listed, 75% to 95% were seen once. Which antigens these TCRs recognize remains unknown. The specimen was PBMCs, collected from a glioma patient whose treatment included an IDH1 peptide vaccine. These TCRs come from a man aged 50 or older with glioma. Each CDR3 is given with its conserved first and last residue. A D gene is named only where the DNA matches it firmly. Some rows mark clone size as missing; the rest say once, few, many or name a class of expanded clone.

V	J	D	size	CDR3	DNA
TRBV2	TRBJ2-7	NA	NA	CASSPTRQGTAYEQYF	TGTGCCAGCAGCCCCACACGGCAGGGTACAGCCTACGAGCAGTACTTC
TRBV19	TRBJ2-3	TRBD1	NA	CASSSSSRTGTQYF	TGTGCCAGTAGTAGCTCTTCACGGACAGGTACGCAGTATTTT
TRBV27	TRBJ1-6	TRBD1	NA	CASSSTPDRVDSPLHF	TGTGCCAGCAGTTCGACCCCTGACAGGGTGGATTCACCCCTCCACTTT
TRBV29-1	TRBJ2-5	NA	NA	CSAGTFKETQYF	TGCAGCGCTGGGACGTTTAAAGAGACCCAGTACTTC
TRBV30	TRBJ2-5	TRBD2	NA	CAWSGERGDQETQYF	TGTGCCTGGAGTGGCGAGCGGGGGGACCAAGAGACCCAGTACTTC
TRBV5-5	TRBJ2-5	NA	NA	CASSLGTVTVAQYF	TGTGCCAGCAGCTTGGGGACAGTTACAGTGGCCCAGTACTTC
TRBV23-1	TRBJ2-7	TRBD1	NA	CASSPGTGPSYEQYF	TGCGCCAGCAGTCCCGGGACAGGGCCTTCCTACGAGCAGTACTTC
TRBV7-2	TRBJ1-2	TRBD1	NA	CASSPQGWGNYGYTF	TGTGCCAGCAGCCCACAGGGGTGGGGTAACTATGGCTACACCTTC
TRBV5-1	TRBJ2-5	NA	NA	CASSLELARETQYF	TGCGCCAGCAGCTTAGAACTAGCTCGGGAGACCCAGTACTTC
TRBV7-8	TRBJ2-7	NA	NA	CASSQERVFSYEQYF	TGTGCCAGCAGCCAGGAGCGGGTTTTCTCCTACGAGCAGTACTTC
TRBV27	TRBJ2-7	TRBD2	NA	CASRGGESHEQYF	TGTGCCAGCCGGGGAGGGGAGAGTCACGAGCAGTACTTC
TRBV10-3	TRBJ1-1	TRBD1	once	CASRWDSYTEAFF	TGTGCCAGCAGATGGGACAGCTACACTGAAGCTTTCTTT
TRBV25-1	TRBJ2-5	NA	NA	CASSDRRRETQYF	TGTGCCAGCAGTGATCGGAGGCGCGAGACCCAGTACTTC
TRBV15	TRBJ1-5	NA	NA	CATSGGDSFSIQPQHF	TGTGCCACCAGCGGGGGGGACTCCTTTTCTATTCAGCCCCAGCATTTT
TRBV9	TRBJ2-2	NA	NA	CASSVEYGELFF	TGTGCCAGCAGCGTAGAGTACGGGGAGCTGTTTTTT
TRBV5-6	TRBJ1-1	NA	few	CASSLGPSSAEAFF	TGTGCCAGCAGCTTGGGACCGTCCTCGGCTGAAGCTTTCTTT
TRBV5-1	TRBJ2-7	TRBD2	few	CASSRDGGSYEQYF	TGCGCCAGCAGCCGGGACGGGGGGTCTTACGAGCAGTACTTC
TRBV2	TRBJ1-5	TRBD1	NA	CASSDTQGAGQPQHF	TGTGCCAGCAGTGATACACAGGGGGCCGGGCAGCCCCAGCATTTT
TRBV9	TRBJ2-2	TRBD2	NA	CASSPRASGGVNTGELFF	TGTGCCAGCAGCCCCAGGGCTAGCGGGGGGGTGAACACCGGGGAGCTGTTTTTT
TRBV2	TRBJ1-5	NA	NA	CASTTQGLGNQPQHF	TGTGCCAGCACCACCCAGGGCTTAGGCAATCAGCCCCAGCATTTT
TRBV4-2	TRBJ1-4	TRBD1	NA	CASSQDGRTTGEEKLFF	TGTGCCAGCAGCCAAGATGGGCGGACGACAGGGGAGGAAAAACTGTTTTTT
TRBV19	TRBJ1-1	NA	NA	CASSIRGHTEHTEAFF	TGTGCCAGTAGTATACGGGGACATACGGAGCACACTGAAGCTTTCTTT
TRBV5-6	TRBJ1-4	NA	NA	CASSLRWRDEKLFF	TGTGCCAGCAGCTTGAGGTGGCGGGATGAAAAACTGTTTTTT
TRBV19	TRBJ1-6	NA	NA	CASSINRGLANSPLHF	TGTGCCAGTAGTATTAATAGGGGCCTAGCCAACTCACCCCTCCACTTT
TRBV30	TRBJ1-4	TRBD1	NA	CAWSVPAGQKGEKLFF	TGTGCCTGGAGTGTACCCGCGGGACAGAAGGGTGAAAAACTGTTTTTT
TRBV4-3	TRBJ2-3	NA	NA	CASSQRGAPEDTQYF	TGCGCCAGCAGCCAAAGGGGGGCGCCGGAAGATACGCAGTATTTT
TRBV19	TRBJ1-2	NA	NA	CASSTQRLPGVYGYTF	TGTGCCAGTAGTACCCAACGACTCCCGGGCGTCTATGGCTACACCTTC
TRBV28	TRBJ1-2	NA	NA	CASSLGRAGTNGYTF	TGTGCCAGCAGTTTAGGGAGGGCAGGCACAAATGGCTACACCTTC
TRBV9	TRBJ2-5	TRBD1	NA	CASSVAGQGLQETQYF	TGTGCCAGCAGCGTAGCGGGACAGGGGCTACAAGAGACCCAGTACTTC
TRBV5-1	TRBJ2-7	NA	NA	CASSTGGPPYEQYF	TGCGCCAGCAGCACAGGAGGGCCCCCCTACGAGCAGTACTTC
TRBV4-1	TRBJ2-7	NA	NA	CASSHGWGARYEQYF	TGCGCCAGCAGCCACGGGTGGGGGGCTCGTTACGAGCAGTACTTC
TRBV2	TRBJ1-1	NA	NA	CASSEDRGPRTDEAFF	TGTGCCAGCAGCGAAGATAGAGGACCGCGGACAGATGAAGCTTTCTTT
TRBV18	TRBJ2-7	NA	NA	CASSSYGYEQYF	TGTGCCAGCTCTTCTTACGGCTACGAGCAGTACTTC
TRBV7-9	TRBJ2-3	TRBD2	once	CASSYASGRGADTQYF	TGTGCCAGCAGCTATGCGAGCGGGAGAGGGGCAGATACGCAGTATTTT